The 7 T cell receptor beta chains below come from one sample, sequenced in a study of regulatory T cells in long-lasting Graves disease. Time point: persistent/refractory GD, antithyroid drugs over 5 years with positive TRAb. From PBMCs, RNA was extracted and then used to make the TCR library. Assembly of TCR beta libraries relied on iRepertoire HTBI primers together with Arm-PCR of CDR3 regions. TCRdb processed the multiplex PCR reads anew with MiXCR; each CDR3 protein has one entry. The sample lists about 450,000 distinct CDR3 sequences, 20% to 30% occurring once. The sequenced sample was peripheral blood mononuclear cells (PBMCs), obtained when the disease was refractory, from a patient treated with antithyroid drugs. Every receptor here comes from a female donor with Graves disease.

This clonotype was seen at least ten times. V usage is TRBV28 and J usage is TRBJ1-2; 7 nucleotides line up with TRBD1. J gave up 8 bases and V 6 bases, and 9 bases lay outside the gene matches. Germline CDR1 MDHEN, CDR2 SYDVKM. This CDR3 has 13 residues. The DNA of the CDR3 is TGTGCCAGCAGAGATACAGGGGTAGGCGGCTACACCTTC. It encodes CASRDTGVGGYTF.

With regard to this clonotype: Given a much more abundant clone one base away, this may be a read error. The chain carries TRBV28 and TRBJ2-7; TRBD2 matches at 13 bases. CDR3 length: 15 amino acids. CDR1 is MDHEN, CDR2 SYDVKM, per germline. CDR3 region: CVSSTGTSGVYEQYF. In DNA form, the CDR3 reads TGTGTCAGCAGCACGGGGACTAGCGGGGTCTACGAGCAGTACTTC. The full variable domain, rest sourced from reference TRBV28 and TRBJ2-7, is DVKVTQSSRYLVKRTGEKVFLECVQDMDHENMFWYRQDPGLGLRLIYFSYDVKMKEKGDIPEGYSVSREKKERFSLILESASTNQTSMYLCVSSTGTSGVYEQYFGPGTRLTVT.

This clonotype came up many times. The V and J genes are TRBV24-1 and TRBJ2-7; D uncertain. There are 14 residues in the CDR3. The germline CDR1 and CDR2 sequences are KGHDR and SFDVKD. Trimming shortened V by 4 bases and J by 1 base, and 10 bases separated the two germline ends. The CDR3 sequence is CATSDFKRSYEQYF. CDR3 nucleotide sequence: TGTGCCACCAGTGACTTTAAGAGATCCTACGAGCAGTACTTC.

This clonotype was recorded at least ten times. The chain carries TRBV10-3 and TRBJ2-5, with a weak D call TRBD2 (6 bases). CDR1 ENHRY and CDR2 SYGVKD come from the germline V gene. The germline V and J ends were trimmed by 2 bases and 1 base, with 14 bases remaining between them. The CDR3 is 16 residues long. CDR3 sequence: CAISETSAGLQETQYF. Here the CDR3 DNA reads TGTGCCATCAGTGAGACCTCCGCGGGACTCCAAGAGACCCAGTACTTC.

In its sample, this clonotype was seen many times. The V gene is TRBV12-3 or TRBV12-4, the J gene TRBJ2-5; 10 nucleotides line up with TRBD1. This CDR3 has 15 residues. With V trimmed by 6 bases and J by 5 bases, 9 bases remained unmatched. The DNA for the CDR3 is TGTGCCAGCAGGATCGGACAGGGGGAAAGGGAGACCCAGTACTTC. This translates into CASRIGQGERETQYF.

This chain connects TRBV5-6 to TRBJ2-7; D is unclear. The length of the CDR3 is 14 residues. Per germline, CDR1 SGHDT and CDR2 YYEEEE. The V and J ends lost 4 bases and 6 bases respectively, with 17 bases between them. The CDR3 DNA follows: TGTGCCAGCAGCGGGGAATGGCGAGGTGTCGAGCAGTACTTC. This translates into CASSGEWRGVEQYF.

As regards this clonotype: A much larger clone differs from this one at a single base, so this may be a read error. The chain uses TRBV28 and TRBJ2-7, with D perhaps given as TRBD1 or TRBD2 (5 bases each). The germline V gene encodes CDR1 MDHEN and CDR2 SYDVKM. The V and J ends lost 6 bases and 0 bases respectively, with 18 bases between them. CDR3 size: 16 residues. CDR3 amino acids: CASRPMGREFSYEQYF. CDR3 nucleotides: TGTGCCAGCAGACCAATGGGCAGGGAGTTCTCCTACGAGCAGTACTTC.